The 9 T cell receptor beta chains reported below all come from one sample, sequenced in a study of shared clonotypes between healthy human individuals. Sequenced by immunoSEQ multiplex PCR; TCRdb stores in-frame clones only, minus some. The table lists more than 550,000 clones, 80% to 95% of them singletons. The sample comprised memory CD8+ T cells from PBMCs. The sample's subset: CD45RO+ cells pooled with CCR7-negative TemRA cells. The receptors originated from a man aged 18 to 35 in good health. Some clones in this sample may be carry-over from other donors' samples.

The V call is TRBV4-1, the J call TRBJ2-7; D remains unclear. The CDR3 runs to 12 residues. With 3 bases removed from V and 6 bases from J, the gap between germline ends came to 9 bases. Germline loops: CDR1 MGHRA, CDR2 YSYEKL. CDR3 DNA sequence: TGCGCCAGCAGCCAGCCCGGTGCCGAGCAGTACTTC. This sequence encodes CASSQPGAEQYF.

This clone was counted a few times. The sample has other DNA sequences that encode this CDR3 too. The CDR3 nucleotides are TGTGCCAGCAGCTTATCGGGGGGCAATCAGCCCCAGCATTTT. Its protein is CASSLSGGNQPQHF. The rearrangement uses TRBV7-9 and TRBJ1-5; the D gene is possibly TRBD1 (5 bases). Germline-derived CDR1 and CDR2 are SEHNR and FQNEAQ (reference sequence). The CDR3 consists of 14 residues. The V end lost 2 bases, the J end lost 2 bases, and 7 bases lay between the germline ends.

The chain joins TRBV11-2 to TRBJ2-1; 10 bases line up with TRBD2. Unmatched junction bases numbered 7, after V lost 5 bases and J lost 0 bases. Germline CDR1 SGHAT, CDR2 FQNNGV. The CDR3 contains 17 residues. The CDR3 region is CASSPGLALSSYNEQFF. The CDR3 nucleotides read TGTGCCAGCAGCCCGGGACTAGCGCTGAGCTCCTACAATGAGCAGTTCTTC. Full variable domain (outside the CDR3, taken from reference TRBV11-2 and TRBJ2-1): EAGVAQSPRYKIIEKRQSVAFWCNPISGHATLYWYQQILGQGPKLLIQFQNNGVVDDSQLPKDRFSAERLKGVDSTLKIQPAKLEDSAVYLCASSPGLALSSYNEQFFGPGTRLTVL.

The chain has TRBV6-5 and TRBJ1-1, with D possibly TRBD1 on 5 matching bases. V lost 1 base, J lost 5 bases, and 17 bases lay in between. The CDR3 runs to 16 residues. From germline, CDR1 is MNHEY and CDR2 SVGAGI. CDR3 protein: CASSYFGQGLRTEAFF. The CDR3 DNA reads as TGTGCCAGCAGTTACTTTGGGCAGGGTCTACGGACTGAAGCTTTCTTT.

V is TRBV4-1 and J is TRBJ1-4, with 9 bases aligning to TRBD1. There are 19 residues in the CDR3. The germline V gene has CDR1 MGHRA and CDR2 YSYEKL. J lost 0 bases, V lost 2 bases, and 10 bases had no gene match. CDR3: CASSQLGQGLLATNEKLFF. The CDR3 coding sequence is TGCGCCAGCAGCCAACTGGGACAGGGCCTTTTAGCAACTAATGAAAAACTGTTTTTT.

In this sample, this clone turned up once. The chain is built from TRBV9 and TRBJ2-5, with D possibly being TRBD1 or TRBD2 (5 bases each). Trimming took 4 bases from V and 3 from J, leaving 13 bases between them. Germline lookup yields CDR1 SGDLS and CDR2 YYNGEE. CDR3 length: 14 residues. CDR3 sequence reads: CASSTRDGKETQYF. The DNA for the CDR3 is TGTGCCAGCAGCACCCGGGACGGCAAAGAGACCCAGTACTTC.

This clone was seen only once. The CDR3 spells CASSAGTDFTYEQYF. The CDR3 region has the DNA TGTGCCAGTAGTGCGGGGACTGACTTTACCTACGAGCAGTACTTC. The V call is TRBV19, the J call TRBJ2-7, with TRBD2 as a possible D gene (6 bases). CDR3 length: 15 residues. Trimming removed 5 bases from V and 2 bases from J, with 16 bases in between. Germline assignment: CDR1 LNHDA and CDR2 SQIVND (reference sequence). The full variable domain, with the rest looked up from reference TRBV19 and TRBJ2-7, is DGGITQSPKYLFRKEGQNVTLSCEQNLNHDAMYWYRQDPGQGLRLIYYSQIVNDFQKGDIAEGYSVSREKKESFPLTVTSAQKNPTAFYLCASSAGTDFTYEQYFGPGTRLTVT.

For the CDR3, the DNA is TGTGCCAGCAGCTTAGCGGGGGCTGAAGCTTTCTTT. Its translation is CASSLAGAEAFF. The V and J genes are TRBV7-6 and TRBJ1-1; TRBD1 might be the D (5 bases). This CDR3 has 12 residues. The V gene's germline CDR1 is SGHVS and CDR2 FNYEAQ. V lost 0 bases and J 6 bases, leaving 5 bases between the germline ends.

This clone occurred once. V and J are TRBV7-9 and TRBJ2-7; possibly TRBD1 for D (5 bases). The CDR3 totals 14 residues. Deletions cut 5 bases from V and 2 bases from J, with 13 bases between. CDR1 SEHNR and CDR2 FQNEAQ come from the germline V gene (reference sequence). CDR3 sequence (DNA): TGTGCCAGCAGCCAGCAGGGTTTCCCCTACGAGCAGTACTTC. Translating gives CASSQQGFPYEQYF.